Listed here is a single TCR beta chain. Its antigen is undetermined. Repertoires were generated with immunoSEQ multiplex PCR, while TCRdb's copy carries only in-frame clones and drops some. Found here are around 1,900,000 clones, 90% to 95% of them singletons; the top ten hold roughly 1.7%. This entry comes from a study of shared clonotypes between healthy human individuals. Whole-study findings and limits: Shared across several donors were about 4.6% of the naive CD4 clonotypes. Blood was the sole source, and tissue repertoires probably differ.

This CDR3 region has 14 residues. The V end lost 2 bases, the J end lost 0 bases, and 4 bases lay between the germline ends. The germline CDR1 and CDR2 sequences are MNHEY and SMNVEV (reference sequence). It was CD45RO-negative cells, positively selected for CCR7, that made up naive CD8 cells, with terminally differentiated effector memory CD45RA+ cells excluded. Donors were healthy HIV-negative adults without recent acute infections or vaccinations. This receptor was obtained from a man in his late teens or twenties in good health. Some clones in this sample may be carry-over from other donors' samples. What was sequenced was naive CD8+ T cells from PBMCs. The chain couples TRBV27 to TRBJ1-4; D remains unclear. CDR3 in amino acids: CASSLLSTNEKLFF. The CDR3 bases are TGTGCCAGCAGTTTACTGTCAACTAATGAAAAACTGTTTTTT.